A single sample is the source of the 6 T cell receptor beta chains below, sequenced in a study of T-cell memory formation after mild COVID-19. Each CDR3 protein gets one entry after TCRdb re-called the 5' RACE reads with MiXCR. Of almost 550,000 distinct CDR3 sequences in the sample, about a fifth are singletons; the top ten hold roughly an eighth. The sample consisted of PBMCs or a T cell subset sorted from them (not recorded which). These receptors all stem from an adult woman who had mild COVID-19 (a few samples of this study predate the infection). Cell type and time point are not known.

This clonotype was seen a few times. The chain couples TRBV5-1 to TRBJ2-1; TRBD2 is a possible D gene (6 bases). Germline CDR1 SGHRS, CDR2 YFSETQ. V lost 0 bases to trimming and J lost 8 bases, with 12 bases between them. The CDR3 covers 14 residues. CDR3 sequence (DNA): TGCGCCAGCAGCTTGGGACATGGAGGGTATGAGCAGTTCTTC. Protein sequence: CASSLGHGGYEQFF.

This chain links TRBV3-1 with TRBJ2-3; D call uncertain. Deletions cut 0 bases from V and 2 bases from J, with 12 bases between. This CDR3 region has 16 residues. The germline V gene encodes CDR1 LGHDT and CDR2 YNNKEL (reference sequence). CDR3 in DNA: TGTGCCAGCAGCCAAGACAGGTTTATAATCACAGATACGCAGTATTTT. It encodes CASSQDRFIITDTQYF.

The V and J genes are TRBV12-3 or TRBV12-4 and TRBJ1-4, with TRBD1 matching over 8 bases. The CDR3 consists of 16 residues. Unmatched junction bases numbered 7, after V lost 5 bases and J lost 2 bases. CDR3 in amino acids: CASSHGQGSTNEKLFF. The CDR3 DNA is TGTGCCAGCAGTCACGGACAGGGTTCGACTAATGAAAAACTGTTTTTT.

CDR3: CASRRPVGGANTGELFF. The CDR3 nucleotides are TGTGCCAGCCGTCGACCAGTCGGCGGAGCGAACACCGGGGAGCTGTTTTTT. J is TRBJ2-2 and V is TRBV6-2 or TRBV6-3; D gene ambiguous. Trimming shortened V by 8 bases and J by 0 bases, and 19 bases separated the two germline ends. Germline-derived CDR1 and CDR2 are MNHEY and SVGEGT. CDR3 size: 17 residues.

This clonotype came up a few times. The CDR3 bases are TGTGCCAGCAGCGCGACCGGGACTAGCGGGGTCCCGCAGTATTTT. Translating it yields CASSATGTSGVPQYF. The chain couples TRBV7-2 to TRBJ2-3; 13 nucleotides agree with TRBD2. The CDR3 loop spans 15 amino acids. Germline V gene lookup returns CDR1 SGHTA and CDR2 FQGNSA. J gave up 10 bases and V 5 bases, and 9 bases lay outside the gene matches.

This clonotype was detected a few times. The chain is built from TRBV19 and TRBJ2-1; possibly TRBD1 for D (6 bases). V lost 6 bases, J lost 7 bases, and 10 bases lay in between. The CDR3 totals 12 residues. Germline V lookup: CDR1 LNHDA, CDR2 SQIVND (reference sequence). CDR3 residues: CASRSQGNEQFF. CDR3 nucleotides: TGTGCCAGTAGGTCACAGGGAAATGAGCAGTTCTTC.